One and the same sample provided the 5 T cell receptor beta chains below, sequenced in a study of T cell repertoires in cytomegalovirus infection. One entry per CDR3 protein results from TCRdb running MiXCR on the reads. The sample contains about 900,000 distinct CDR3 sequences, roughly 30% of which appear only once. These receptors' targets are unknown. Specimen: cultured CD8+ T cells from PBMCs, collected from culture after CMV antigen stimulation. Receptors originate from a human donor in good health (CMV status not recorded). Some clones in this sample may be carry-over from other donors' samples.

As DNA, the CDR3 is TGTGCCAGCAGTGACAGGGGGCTACCTACCGGGGAGCTGTTTTTT. As protein: CASSDRGLPTGELFF. V gene TRBV6-1 combines with J gene TRBJ2-2; 8 bases map to TRBD1. J lost 5 bases, V lost 3 bases, and 5 bases had no gene match. This CDR3 spans 15 amino acids. CDR1 and CDR2 from the germline V gene are MNHNS and SASEGT.

This clonotype occurred a few times. The chain links TRBV7-6 to TRBJ2-5; 8 nucleotides agree with TRBD1. The germline gives CDR1 SGHVS, CDR2 FNYEAQ. V shed 1 base and J 4 bases; nucleotides not matched to a gene: 8. The CDR3 totals 16 residues. The CDR3 loop is CASSLGGQGARETQYF. DNA for the CDR3: TGTGCCAGCAGCTTAGGCGGCCAGGGGGCGAGAGAGACCCAGTACTTC. Combining the CDR3 with reference TRBV7-6 and TRBJ2-5 gives the whole variable domain GAGVSQSPRYKVTKRGQDVALRCDPISGHVSLYWYRQALGQGPEFLTYFNYEAQQDKSGLPNDRFSAERPEGSISTLTIQRTEQRDSAMYRCASSLGGQGARETQYFGPGTRLLVL.

In this sample, this clonotype turned up a few times. The chain joins TRBV27 to TRBJ1-6; D might be TRBD1 (5 bases). V lost 3 bases and J lost 9, with 9 bases in between. The CDR3 is 13 amino acids. From germline, CDR1 is MNHEY and CDR2 SMNVEV (reference sequence). The chain's CDR3 is CASSLWDRSPLHF. The DNA of the CDR3 is TGTGCCAGCAGTTTGTGGGACCGTTCACCCCTCCACTTT.

This clonotype was counted at least ten times. V usage is TRBV6-1 and J usage is TRBJ2-5, with TRBD2 identical over 11 bases. CDR3 length: 15 amino acids. CDR1 and CDR2 (germline): MNHNS, SASEGT. The V segment lost 5 bases and the J segment 5 bases; nucleotides outside the gene matches: 7. The CDR3: CASSLSSGGRETQYF. DNA for the CDR3: TGTGCCAGCAGTCTGTCTAGCGGGGGGAGGGAGACCCAGTACTTC.

The sample holds many counts of this clonotype. This chain links TRBV27 with TRBJ2-1; TRBD1 might be the D (6 bases). V lost 5 bases to trimming and J lost 3 bases, with 8 bases between them. Germline CDR1 is MNHEY and CDR2 is SMNVEV (reference sequence). The CDR3 sequence is 13 residues long. In nucleotides, the CDR3 is TGTGCCAGCAGTGAGGACAGCTACAATGAGCAGTTCTTC. This translates into CASSEDSYNEQFF.